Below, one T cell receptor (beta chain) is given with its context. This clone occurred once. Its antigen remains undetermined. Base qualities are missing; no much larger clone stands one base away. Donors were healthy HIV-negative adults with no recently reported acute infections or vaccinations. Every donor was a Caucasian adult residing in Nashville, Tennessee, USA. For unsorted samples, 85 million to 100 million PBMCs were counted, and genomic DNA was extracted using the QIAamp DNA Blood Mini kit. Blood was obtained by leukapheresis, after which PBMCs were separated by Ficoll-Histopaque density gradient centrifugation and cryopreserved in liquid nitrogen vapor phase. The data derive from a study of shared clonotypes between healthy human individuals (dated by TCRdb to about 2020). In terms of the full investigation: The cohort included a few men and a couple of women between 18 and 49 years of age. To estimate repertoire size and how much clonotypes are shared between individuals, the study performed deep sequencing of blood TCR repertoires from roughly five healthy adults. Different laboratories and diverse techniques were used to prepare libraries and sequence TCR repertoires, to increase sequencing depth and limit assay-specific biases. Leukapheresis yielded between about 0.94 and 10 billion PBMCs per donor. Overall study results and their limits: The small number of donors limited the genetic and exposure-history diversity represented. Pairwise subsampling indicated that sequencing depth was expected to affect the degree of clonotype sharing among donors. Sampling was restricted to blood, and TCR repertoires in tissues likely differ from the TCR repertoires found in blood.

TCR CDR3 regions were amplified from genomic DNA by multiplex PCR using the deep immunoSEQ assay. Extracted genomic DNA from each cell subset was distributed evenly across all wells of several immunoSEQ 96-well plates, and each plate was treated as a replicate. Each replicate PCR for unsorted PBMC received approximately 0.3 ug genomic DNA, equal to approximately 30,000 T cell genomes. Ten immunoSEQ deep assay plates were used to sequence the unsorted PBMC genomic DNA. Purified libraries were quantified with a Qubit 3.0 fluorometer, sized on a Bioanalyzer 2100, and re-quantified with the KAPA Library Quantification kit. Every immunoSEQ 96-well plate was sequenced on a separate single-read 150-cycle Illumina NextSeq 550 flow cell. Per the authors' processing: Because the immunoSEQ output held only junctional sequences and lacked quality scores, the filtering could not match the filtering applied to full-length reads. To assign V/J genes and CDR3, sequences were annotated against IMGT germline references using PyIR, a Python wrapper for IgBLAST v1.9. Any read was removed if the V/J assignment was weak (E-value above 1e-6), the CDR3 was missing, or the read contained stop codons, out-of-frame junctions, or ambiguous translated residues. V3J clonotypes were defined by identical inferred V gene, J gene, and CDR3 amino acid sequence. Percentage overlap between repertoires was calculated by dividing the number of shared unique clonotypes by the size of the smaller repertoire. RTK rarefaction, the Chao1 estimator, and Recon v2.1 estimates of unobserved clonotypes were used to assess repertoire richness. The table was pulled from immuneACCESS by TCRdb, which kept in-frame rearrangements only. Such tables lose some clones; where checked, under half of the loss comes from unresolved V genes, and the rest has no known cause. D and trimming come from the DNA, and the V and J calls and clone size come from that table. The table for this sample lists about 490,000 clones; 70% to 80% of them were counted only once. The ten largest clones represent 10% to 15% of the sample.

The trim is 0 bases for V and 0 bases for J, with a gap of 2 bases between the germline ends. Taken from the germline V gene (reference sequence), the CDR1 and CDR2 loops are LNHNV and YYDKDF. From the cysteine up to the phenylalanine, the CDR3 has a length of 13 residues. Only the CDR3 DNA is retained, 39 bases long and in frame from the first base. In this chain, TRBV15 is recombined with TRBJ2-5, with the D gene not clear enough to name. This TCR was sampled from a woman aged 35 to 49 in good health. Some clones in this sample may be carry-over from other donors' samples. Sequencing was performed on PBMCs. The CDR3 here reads CATSRDDQETQYF. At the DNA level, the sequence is TGTGCCACCAGCAGAGATGACCAAGAGACCCAGTACTTC.